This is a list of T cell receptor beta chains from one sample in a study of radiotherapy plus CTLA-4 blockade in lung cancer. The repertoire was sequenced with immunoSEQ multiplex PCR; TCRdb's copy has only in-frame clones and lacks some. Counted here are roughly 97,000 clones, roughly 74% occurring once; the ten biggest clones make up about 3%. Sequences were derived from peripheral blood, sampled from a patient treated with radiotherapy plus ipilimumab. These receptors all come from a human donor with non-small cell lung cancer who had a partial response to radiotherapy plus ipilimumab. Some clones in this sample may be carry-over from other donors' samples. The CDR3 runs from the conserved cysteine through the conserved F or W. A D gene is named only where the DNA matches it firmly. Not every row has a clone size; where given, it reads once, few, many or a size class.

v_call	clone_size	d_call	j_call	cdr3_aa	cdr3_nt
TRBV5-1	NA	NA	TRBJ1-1	CASSFLDPRDTEAFF	TGCGCCAGCAGCTTTCTGGACCCGCGGGACACTGAAGCTTTCTTT
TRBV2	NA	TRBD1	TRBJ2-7	CASSVYRDSTEQYF	TGTGCCAGCAGTGTTTACCGGGACAGCACCGAGCAGTACTTC
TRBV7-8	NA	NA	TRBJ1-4	CASSLVPAVEFTTNEKLFF	TGTGCCAGCAGCTTAGTGCCGGCGGTAGAGTTCACAACTAATGAAAAACTGTTTTTT
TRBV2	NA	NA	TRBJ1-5	CASSGDLGGNQPQHF	TGTGCCAGCAGTGGCGACCTAGGGGGAAATCAGCCCCAGCATTTT
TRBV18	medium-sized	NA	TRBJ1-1	CASSPSRRGDEAFF	TGTGCCAGCTCACCATCTAGGAGGGGTGACGAAGCTTTCTTT
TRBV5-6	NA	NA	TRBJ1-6	CASRGNNSPLHF	TGTGCCAGCCGCGGGAACAATTCACCCCTCCACTTT
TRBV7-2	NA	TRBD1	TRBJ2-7	CASSYGQAREQYF	TGTGCCAGCAGCTACGGACAGGCCCGCGAGCAGTACTTC
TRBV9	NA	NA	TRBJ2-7	CASSVGGALDYEQYF	TGTGCCAGCAGCGTGGGTGGGGCCCTTGACTACGAGCAGTACTTC
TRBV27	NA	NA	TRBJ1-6	CASSRGAPGHTYSPLHF	TGTGCCAGCAGTCGCGGCGCGCCGGGACATACTTATTCACCCCTCCACTTT
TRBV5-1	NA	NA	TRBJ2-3	CASSPWRGGYTDTQYF	TGCGCCAGCAGCCCATGGCGGGGCGGTTACACAGATACGCAGTATTTT
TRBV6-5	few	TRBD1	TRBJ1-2	CASSYAGTGHNGYTF	TGTGCCAGCAGTTACGCCGGGACAGGGCATAATGGCTACACCTTC
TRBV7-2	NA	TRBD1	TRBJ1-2	CASSYGGTDTRNYGYTF	TGTGCCAGCAGCTACGGCGGGACAGATACTAGAAACTATGGCTACACCTTC
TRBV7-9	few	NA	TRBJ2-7	CASSWSEGYEQYF	TGTGCCAGCAGCTGGTCCGAGGGCTACGAGCAGTACTTC
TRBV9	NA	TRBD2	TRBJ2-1	CASSVGSAGGYNERFF	TGTGCCAGCAGCGTAGGATCAGCGGGGGGATACAATGAGCGGTTCTTC
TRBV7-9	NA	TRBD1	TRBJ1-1	CASSPGYRGRVNTEAFF	TGTGCCAGCAGCCCGGGATACAGGGGGCGCGTGAACACTGAAGCTTTCTTT
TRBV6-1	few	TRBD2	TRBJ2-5	CATRLAGGQETQYF	TGTGCCACTAGACTAGCGGGGGGCCAAGAGACCCAGTACTTC
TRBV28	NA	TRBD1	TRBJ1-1	CASSDGRGKYTEAFF	TGTGCCAGCAGTGACGGCAGGGGGAAGTACACTGAAGCTTTCTTT
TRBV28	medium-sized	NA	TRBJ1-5	CASSLGTHYSNQPQHF	TGTGCCAGCAGTTTAGGGACACACTATAGCAATCAGCCCCAGCATTTT